This TCR beta chain was sequenced during a study of CD8+ T cells in alopecia areata. As for the study in general: Treated patients swallowed 5 to 10 mg of oral tofacitinib twice daily. Treatment with tofacitinib (6 to 18 months) was followed by 6 months off drug.

The CDR3 length is 14 residues. From germline, CDR1 is LNHDA and CDR2 SQIVND (reference sequence). After removal of 7 bases from V and 3 bases from J, the junction contained 7 bases not matched to a gene. As the sequencing template, cDNA was produced by extracting RNA and reverse transcribing it. Produced via immunoSEQ multiplex PCR; TCRdb's table is partial and in-frame only. The sample lists over 70,000 clones, approximately 64% occurring once. Comment on this clone: Its antigen is undetermined.

Treatment reported: oral pan-JAK inhibitor, 5-10 mg twice daily. Both peripheral blood and punch biopsies of lesional scalp skin were obtained from patients who had alopecia areata. Study-wide results and caveats: Clonality in the scalp and expanded CD8+ clones ranked among the top 100 were significantly decreased by tofacitinib.

Specimen: CD8+ T cells sorted from blood, collected at week 24, from a patient treated with tofacitinib. This TCR was sampled from a human donor with alopecia areata. V is TRBV19 and J is TRBJ1-2; 8 bases align to TRBD1. The chain's CDR3 is CASIGQGADYGYTF. CDR3 bases: TGTGCCAGTATTGGGCAGGGGGCTGACTATGGCTACACCTTC.